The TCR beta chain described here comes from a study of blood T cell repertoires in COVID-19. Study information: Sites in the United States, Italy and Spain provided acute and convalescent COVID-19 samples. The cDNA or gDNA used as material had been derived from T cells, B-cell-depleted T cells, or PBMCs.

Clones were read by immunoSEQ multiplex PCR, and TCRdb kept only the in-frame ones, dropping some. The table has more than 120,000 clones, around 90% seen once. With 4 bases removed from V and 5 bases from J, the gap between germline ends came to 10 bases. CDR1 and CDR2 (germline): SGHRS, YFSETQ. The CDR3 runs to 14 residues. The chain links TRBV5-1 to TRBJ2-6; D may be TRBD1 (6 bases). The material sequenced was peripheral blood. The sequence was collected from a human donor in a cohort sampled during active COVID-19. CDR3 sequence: CASSDGTWANVLTF. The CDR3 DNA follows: TGCGCCAGCAGCGACGGGACATGGGCCAACGTCCTGACTTTC.